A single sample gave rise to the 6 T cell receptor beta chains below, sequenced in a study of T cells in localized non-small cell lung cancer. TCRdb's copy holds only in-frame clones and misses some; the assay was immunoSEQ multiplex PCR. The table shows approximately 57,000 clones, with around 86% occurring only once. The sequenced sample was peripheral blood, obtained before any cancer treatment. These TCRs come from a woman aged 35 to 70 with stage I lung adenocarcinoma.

The CDR3 reads CAVGLSLAKNIQYF. The CDR3 nucleotides read TGTGCCGTCGGACTGAGCCTAGCCAAAAACATTCAGTACTTC. V usage is TRBV15 and J usage is TRBJ2-4; tentatively, D is TRBD2 (5 bases). V gave up 11 bases and J gave up 0 bases, with 14 bases separating them. Germline CDR1 reads LNHNV; CDR2 reads YYDKDF (reference sequence). The CDR3 has 14 amino acids.

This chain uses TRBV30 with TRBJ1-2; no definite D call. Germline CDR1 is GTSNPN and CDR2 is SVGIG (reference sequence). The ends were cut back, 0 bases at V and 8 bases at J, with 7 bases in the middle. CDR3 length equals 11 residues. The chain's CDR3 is CAWSVGRGYTF. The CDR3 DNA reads TGTGCCTGGAGTGTAGGTCGCGGCTACACCTTC.

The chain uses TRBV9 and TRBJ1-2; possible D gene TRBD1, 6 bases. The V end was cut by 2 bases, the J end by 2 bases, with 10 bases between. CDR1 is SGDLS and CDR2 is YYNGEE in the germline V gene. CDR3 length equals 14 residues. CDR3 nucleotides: TGTGCCAGCAGCGTGGGGGGCACAAACTATGGCTACACCTTC. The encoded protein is CASSVGGTNYGYTF.

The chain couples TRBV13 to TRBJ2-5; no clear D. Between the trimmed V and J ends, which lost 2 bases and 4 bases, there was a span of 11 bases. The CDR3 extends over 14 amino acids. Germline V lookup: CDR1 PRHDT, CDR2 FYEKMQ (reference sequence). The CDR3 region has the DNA TGTGCCAGCAGCTTATCAGGTGGTTCAGAGACCCAGTACTTC. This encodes CASSLSGGSETQYF. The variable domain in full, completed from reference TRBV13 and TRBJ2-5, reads AAGVIQSPRHLIKEKRETATLKCYPIPRHDTVYWYQQGPGQDPQFLISFYEKMQSDKGSIPDRFSAQQFSDYHSELNMSSLELGDSALYFCASSLSGGSETQYFGPGTRLLVL.

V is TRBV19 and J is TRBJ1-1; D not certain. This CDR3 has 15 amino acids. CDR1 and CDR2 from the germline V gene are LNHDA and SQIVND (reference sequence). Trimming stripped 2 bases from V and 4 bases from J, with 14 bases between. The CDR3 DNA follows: TGTGCCAGTAGTATACGGCAGACCGGGAGCACTGAAGCTTTCTTT. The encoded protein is CASSIRQTGSTEAFF.

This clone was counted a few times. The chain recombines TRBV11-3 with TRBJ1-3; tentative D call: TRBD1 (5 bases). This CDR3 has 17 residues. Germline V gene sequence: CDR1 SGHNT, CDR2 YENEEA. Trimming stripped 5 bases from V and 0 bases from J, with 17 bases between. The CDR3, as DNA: TGTGCCAGCAGCAGAGGGGCGGGACGGGACTCTGGAAACACCATATATTTT. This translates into CASSRGAGRDSGNTIYF.